This T cell receptor beta chain was recorded in a study of blood T cell repertoires in COVID-19. Germline lookup yields CDR1 MNHEY and CDR2 SVGAGI. This CDR3 comprises 15 residues. V lost 5 bases to trimming and J lost 2 bases; unmatched junction nucleotides: 5. The assay was immunoSEQ multiplex PCR, and TCRdb's table has in-frame clones only and misses some. Here the sample spans 450,000 to 500,000 clones, 75% to 90% being singletons. Only one count was recorded for this clone. The chain couples TRBV6-5 to TRBJ2-7; TRBD2 matches at 11 bases. This sequence originates from a human donor in a cohort sampled during active COVID-19. Sequencing input: peripheral blood. CDR3 in DNA: TGTGCCAGCAGTCGTAGCGGGAGGGGAACCTACGAGCAGTACTTC. Residues: CASSRSGRGTYEQYF.